The present T cell receptor (beta chain) was sequenced within a study of identical twins. Broader study findings: Models underestimated out-of-frame TCR alpha sharing in monozygotic twins.

A template switching step contributed a universal primer site, while unique molecular identifiers were present in the cDNA. TCRdb re-called the 5' RACE reads through MiXCR, storing one row per CDR3 protein. The sample shows about 900,000 distinct CDR3 sequences, around 12% of them seen only once. Germline V gene data show CDR1 as LNHNV and CDR2 as YYDKDF (reference sequence). This CDR3 has 17 residues. Trimming took 0 bases from V and 3 from J; bases not matched to a gene: 4. A word on this clonotype: Its antigen is currently unknown.

This same sample was also taken into another study, of yellow fever vaccine responses in identical twins.

Sequenced material: PBMCs. The receptor was isolated from a woman aged 18-29 years in good health. This chain links TRBV15 with TRBJ2-4; TRBD2 matches 11 bases. The CDR3 sequence: CATSRDLAGGLKNIQYF. The CDR3 DNA follows: TGTGCCACCAGCAGAGATCTAGCGGGAGGCCTCAAAAACATTCAGTACTTC.